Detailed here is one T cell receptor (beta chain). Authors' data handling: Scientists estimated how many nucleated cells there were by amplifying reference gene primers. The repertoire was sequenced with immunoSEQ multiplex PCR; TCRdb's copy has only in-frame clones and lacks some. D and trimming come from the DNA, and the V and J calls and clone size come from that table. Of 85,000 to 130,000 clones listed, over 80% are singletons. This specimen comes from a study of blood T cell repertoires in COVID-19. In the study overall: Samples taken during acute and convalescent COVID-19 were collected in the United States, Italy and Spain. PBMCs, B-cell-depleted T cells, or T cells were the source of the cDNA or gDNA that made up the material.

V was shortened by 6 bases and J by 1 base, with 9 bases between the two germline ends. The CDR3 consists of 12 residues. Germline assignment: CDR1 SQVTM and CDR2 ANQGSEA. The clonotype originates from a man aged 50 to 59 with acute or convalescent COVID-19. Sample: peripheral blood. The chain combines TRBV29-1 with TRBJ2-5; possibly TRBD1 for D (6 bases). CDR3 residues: CSVNRVQETQYF. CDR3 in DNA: TGCAGCGTCAACAGGGTCCAAGAGACCCAGTACTTC.